These 21 T cell receptor beta chains originate from one sample sequenced in a study of spatial heterogeneity in lung cancer. Using its own MiXCR run on the 5' RACE reads, TCRdb lists one record per CDR3 protein. The table lists tens of thousands of distinct CDR3 sequences, less than 6% of them singletons. This sample's time point: blood at routine non-recurrence follow-up after resection. The sequenced material consisted of unsorted whole RNA from tumor, nontumor lung or frozen PBMC. Specimen: PBMCs, collected at follow-up. All receptors come from a male donor with early-stage non-small cell lung cancer.

This clonotype was counted many times. The rearrangement links TRBV7-9 to TRBJ1-1; D call uncertain. This CDR3 is 13 amino acids long. Deletions cut 2 bases from V and 5 bases from J, with 9 bases between. Germline CDR1 SEHNR, CDR2 FQNEAQ (reference sequence). CDR3 nucleotide sequence: TGTGCCAGCAGCTTACTATGGGGAACTGAAGCTTTCTTT. This gives the protein CASSLLWGTEAFF.

The table lists this clonotype with many counts. The chain joins TRBV12-3 or TRBV12-4 to TRBJ1-2, with 7 bases lining up with TRBD1. The length of the CDR3 is 14 residues. The ends lost 8 bases at V and 2 bases at J; junction bases unmatched: 8. The CDR3 loop reads CASLSWGQNYGYTF. The CDR3 DNA follows: TGTGCCAGCTTATCCTGGGGACAGAACTATGGCTACACCTTC.

The sample holds many counts of this clonotype. The rearrangement links TRBV19 to TRBJ2-2; D unresolved. The V and J ends lost 4 bases and 6 bases respectively, with 9 bases between them. This CDR3 region has 13 residues. CDR1 is LNHDA and CDR2 is SQIVND in the germline V gene (reference sequence). In nucleotides, the CDR3 is TGTGCCAGTAGTACACAGAGGCCCGGGGAGCTGTTTTTT. This translates into CASSTQRPGELFF.

The sample holds many counts of this clonotype. V usage is TRBV20-1 and J usage is TRBJ2-1; D may be TRBD1 or TRBD2 (5 bases each). The V gene's germline CDR1 is DFQATT and CDR2 SNEGSKA (reference sequence). Trimming took 1 base from V and 8 from J, leaving 9 bases between them. This CDR3 comprises 12 residues. CDR3 loop: CSARALGDEQFF. The CDR3 DNA reads TGCAGTGCTAGAGCCCTGGGGGATGAGCAGTTCTTC.

This clonotype was found many times. J is TRBJ2-1 and V is TRBV29-1; D is possibly TRBD1 or TRBD2 (5 bases each). The germline V and J ends were trimmed by 7 bases and 4 bases, with 11 bases remaining between them. Germline V gene lookup returns CDR1 SQVTM and CDR2 ANQGSEA. The length of the CDR3 is 12 residues. The CDR3 protein is CSAGRVYNEQFF. CDR3 nucleotide sequence: TGCAGCGCGGGGCGAGTATACAATGAGCAGTTCTTC.

This clonotype has more than one count but fewer than ten. CDR3 coding DNA: TGTGCCAGCAGTGACTCCAGCGGGGCCTACTCCTACAATGAGCAGTTCTTC. Protein sequence: CASSDSSGAYSYNEQFF. This chain uses TRBV6-4 with TRBJ2-1; TRBD2 matches 7 bases. V lost 0 bases and J lost 0; bases outside the gene matches: 5. CDR1 MRHNA and CDR2 SNTAGT come from the germline V gene. The CDR3 extends over 17 amino acids.

There are many counts of this clonotype. The rearrangement joins TRBV5-4 to TRBJ1-2; perhaps TRBD1 as D (6 bases). V lost 1 base and J 5 bases, leaving 15 bases between the germline ends. In germline, CDR1 is SGHNT, CDR2 YYREEE (reference sequence). The CDR3 extends over 15 amino acids. For the CDR3, the DNA is TGTGCCAGCAGCTTGTATGGGGGCGGACCTTATGGCTACACCTTC. The encoded protein is CASSLYGGGPYGYTF.

This clonotype came up many times. The chain carries TRBV7-2 and TRBJ2-1, with D possibly being TRBD1 (6 bases). The CDR3 spans 13 residues. The V gene lost 1 base and the J gene lost 5 bases, with 6 bases spanning the gap. Germline V lookup: CDR1 SGHTA, CDR2 FQGNSA. The CDR3 here is CASSLGQDNEQFF. DNA of the CDR3: TGTGCCAGCAGCTTAGGACAGGACAATGAGCAGTTCTTC.

In this sample, this clonotype turned up many times. Its ends do not fully match the called genes, so a read error is possible. V and J are TRBV24-1 and TRBJ2-3, with TRBD1 matching over 7 bases. Looked up from germline, CDR1 is KGHDR and CDR2 is SFDVKD. The CDR3 covers 13 residues. CDR3: CATSDALRGHRNF. The CDR3 DNA follows: TGTGCCACCAGTGATGCCCTAAGGGGGCACAGGAATTTT.

This rearrangement joins TRBV13 to TRBJ1-3; TRBD1 matches 7 bases. J gave up 2 bases and V 2 bases, and 0 bases lay outside the gene matches. Germline lookup yields CDR1 PRHDT and CDR2 FYEKMQ (reference sequence). This CDR3 contains 14 residues. The CDR3: CASSLTGAGNTIYF. The DNA for the CDR3 is TGTGCCAGCAGCTTAACAGGGGCTGGAAACACCATATATTTT.

The chain recombines TRBV4-1 with TRBJ2-5; 9 bases line up with TRBD1. With 1 base clipped from V and 1 base from J, the junction kept 7 bases outside the gene matches. Germline V gene lookup returns CDR1 MGHRA and CDR2 YSYEKL. There are 17 residues in the CDR3. The CDR3 region is CASSQAPGTGLQETQYF. DNA for the CDR3: TGCGCCAGCAGCCAAGCTCCCGGGACAGGGCTCCAAGAGACCCAGTACTTC.

The chain has TRBV11-2 and TRBJ2-1; D might be TRBD1 (6 bases). This CDR3 is built from 14 residues. Germline assignment: CDR1 SGHAT and CDR2 FQNNGV. V lost 5 bases to trimming and J lost 3 bases, with 11 bases between them. The CDR3 DNA follows: TGTGCCAGCAGCCCAGGACAGCACTACAATGAGCAGTTCTTC. Residues: CASSPGQHYNEQFF.

The V and J genes are TRBV4-3 and TRBJ1-5, with no clear D. In germline, CDR1 is LGHNA, CDR2 YSLEER. This CDR3 has 13 amino acids. Trimming took off 0 bases at V and 3 bases at J, with 3 bases between the two ends. The CDR3 sequence is CASSQESNQPQHF. The CDR3 DNA reads as TGCGCCAGCAGCCAAGAGTCCAATCAGCCCCAGCATTTT.

This clonotype was detected ten times or more. CDR3 nucleotides: TGCAGTGCCCGGCCCCCTAGCGGGGTTTACAATGAGCAGTTCTTC. Protein sequence: CSARPPSGVYNEQFF. The rearrangement links TRBV20-1 to TRBJ2-1; 9 positions agree with TRBD2. CDR3 length: 15 residues. Germline CDR1 reads DFQATT; CDR2 reads SNEGSKA (reference sequence). The J segment lost 4 bases and the V segment lost 6 bases, leaving 10 bases of the junction unmatched.

Ten or more counts support this clonotype. The J gene is TRBJ2-2, the V gene TRBV20-1; TRBD1 is a possible D gene (6 bases). Germline lookup yields CDR1 DFQATT and CDR2 SNEGSKA (reference sequence). CDR3 size: 13 residues. The V end lost 0 bases, the J end lost 6 bases, and 8 bases lay between the germline ends. The CDR3 region has the DNA TGCAGTGCTAGAGATCAGGGGTCCGGGGAGCTGTTTTTT. Its protein product is CSARDQGSGELFF.

This clonotype was seen at least ten times. The chain joins TRBV7-2 to TRBJ2-4; 7 bases are shared with TRBD1. The CDR3 has 14 residues. The junction had 5 bases not matched to a gene; V was cut back by 3 bases and J by 6 bases. Looked up from germline, CDR1 is SGHTA and CDR2 is FQGNSA. Written as DNA, the CDR3 is TGTGCCAGCAGCTTGGAGAGGGACAGAAACATTCAGTACTTC. It translates to CASSLERDRNIQYF.

In DNA form, the CDR3 reads TGCAGTGCTGAAAGGCCGCCGAATCAGCCCCAGCATTTT. Translating gives CSAERPPNQPQHF. The chain links TRBV20-1 to TRBJ1-5; D call uncertain. Germline loops: CDR1 DFQATT, CDR2 SNEGSKA (reference sequence). The CDR3 has 13 residues. Trimming pared 5 bases from V and 4 bases from J, leaving 12 bases between.

This chain joins TRBV7-2 and TRBJ2-1; maybe TRBD2 (6 bases). V shed 0 bases and J shed 4 bases, with 7 bases lying between them. CDR1 SGHTA and CDR2 FQGNSA come from the germline V gene. This CDR3 is built from 14 residues. The CDR3 spells CASSLAGGYNEQFF. CDR3 coding DNA: TGTGCCAGCAGCTTAGCCGGGGGTTACAATGAGCAGTTCTTC.

This clonotype was picked up a small number of times. V is TRBV12-3 or TRBV12-4 and J is TRBJ2-7; TRBD2 agrees at 8 bases. Losses at the gene ends were 6 bases for V and 2 bases for J; bases not matched to a gene: 6. This CDR3 is built from 14 residues. DNA for the CDR3: TGTGCCAGCAGCATAGCGGGACCTACCTACGAGCAGTACGTC. It translates to CASSIAGPTYEQYV.

Only a few counts were recorded for this clonotype. A read error may be the cause here, since a much bigger clone is one base away. The J gene is TRBJ2-7, the V gene TRBV7-3; D is unclear. Germline CDR1 is SGHTA and CDR2 is FQGTGA. V gave up 4 bases and J gave up 6 bases, with 16 bases separating them. The CDR3 totals 14 residues. Written as DNA, the CDR3 is TGTGCCAGCAGCTGTACGAAGATGTCTGCCGAGCAGTACGTC. This codes for CASSCTKMSAEQYV.

This clonotype showed up many times. The chain recombines TRBV4-2 with TRBJ2-6, with TRBD2 identical over 11 bases. CDR3 length: 20 amino acids. Germline CDR1 is LGHNA and CDR2 is YNFKEQ. With V trimmed by 5 bases and J by 0 bases, 12 bases remained unmatched. This CDR3 is CASSEEGLAGLDSGANVLTF. The CDR3 DNA reads TGTGCCAGCAGCGAGGAAGGACTAGCGGGCCTCGACTCTGGGGCCAACGTCCTGACTTTC.